This T cell receptor (beta chain) was obtained from a study of OX40 agonist ivuxolimab in advanced cancers. The wider study: Eligibility rules accepted prior anti-PD-1, anti-PD-L1 or anti-CTLA-4 therapy, and approximately 40% had some.

Remarks on this clone: Antigen unknown.

Systemic immunosuppression or a history of autoimmune disease excluded patients. Regarding the study as a whole: Clonal expansion by week 6 occurred in CD4+ and CD8+ blood T cells (at 0.1 to 3.0 mg/kg).

Here immunoSEQ multiplex PCR was the method, and the copy in TCRdb shows in-frame clones only, minus some. The profile covers roughly 30,000 clones, with approximately 91% appearing a single time and 26% taken by the ten largest. This CDR3 spans 16 amino acids. CDR1 and CDR2 from the germline V gene are MNHNS and SASEGT. Trimming took 1 base from V and 0 from J, leaving 10 bases between them. The source of this sequence is an adult with an advanced solid tumor such as melanoma, head and neck, liver or kidney cancer. Sequences were derived from CD4+ or CD8+ T cells sorted from blood, sampled in a trial of the OX40 agonist ivuxolimab. V usage is TRBV6-1 and J usage is TRBJ1-3, with a tentative D call TRBD1 (5 bases). The CDR3 sequence: CASSEVPDSSGNTIYF. In DNA, the CDR3 is TGTGCCAGCAGTGAAGTTCCAGACAGCTCTGGAAACACCATATATTTT.